A single sample is the source of the 12 T cell receptor beta chains below, sequenced in a study of regulatory T cells in long-lasting Graves disease. Time point indicated: newly diagnosed GD, antithyroid drugs for less than 3 months. RNA from PBMCs was the source of the TCR library. Relying on iRepertoire HTBI primers and Arm-PCR of CDR3 regions, the team built TCR beta libraries. TCRdb recomputed calls from the multiplex PCR reads with MiXCR, one row per CDR3 protein. The data show 250,000 to 400,000 distinct CDR3 sequences, with about 18% seen just once and about 36% held by the top ten. Sample: peripheral blood mononuclear cells (PBMCs), taken at new diagnosis, from a patient treated with antithyroid drugs. The receptors were gathered from a female donor with Graves disease.

This clonotype was counted ten times or more. This sequence joins TRBV28 and TRBJ2-7; D tentatively reads TRBD1 or TRBD2 (5 bases each). The CDR3 totals 16 residues. Per the germline V gene, CDR1 is MDHEN and CDR2 is SYDVKM. Trimming shortened V by 2 bases and J by 6 bases, and 20 bases separated the two germline ends. Written as DNA, the CDR3 is TGTGCCAGCAGTTTAGATGTAGAAGGTCCTGGGGGCGAGCAGTACTTC. It translates to CASSLDVEGPGGEQYF.

This clonotype was detected many times. This chain connects TRBV18 to TRBJ1-6; 9 nucleotides align to TRBD1. V gave up 2 bases and J gave up 9 bases; unmatched junction bases: 5. The germline V gene encodes CDR1 KGHSH and CDR2 LQKENI. This CDR3 has 15 amino acids. In nucleotides, the CDR3 is TGTGCCAGCTCACCAACCGGGACAGGGATTTCACCCCTCCACTTT. Translated: CASSPTGTGISPLHF.

There are many counts of this clonotype. The J gene is TRBJ2-7, the V gene TRBV19, with 9 bases aligning to TRBD2. CDR1 is LNHDA and CDR2 is SQIVND in the germline V gene (reference sequence). This CDR3 contains 15 residues. The J segment lost 6 bases and the V segment lost 3 bases, leaving 9 bases of the junction unmatched. DNA for the CDR3: TGTGCCAGTAGTATTGTGGCGGGAGGGCCTAGCGAGCAGTACTTC. Amino acid sequence: CASSIVAGGPSEQYF.

This clonotype was seen repeatedly, ten times or more. The genes are TRBV24-1 and TRBJ2-3; 9 nucleotides match TRBD2. The CDR3 contains 16 residues. Germline CDR1 is KGHDR and CDR2 is SFDVKD. V gave up 4 bases and J gave up 5 bases; unmatched junction bases: 9. The CDR3 region has the DNA TGTGCCACCAGTGACCCAGACGGCGGGAGGGAAGATACGCAGTATTTT. This encodes CATSDPDGGREDTQYF.

The chain carries TRBV11-2 and TRBJ2-7; D unclear. Trimming removed 1 base at V and 6 bases at J, with 13 bases between. The CDR3 loop spans 14 amino acids. Germline assignment: CDR1 SGHAT and CDR2 FQNNGV. DNA of the CDR3: TGTGCCAGCAGCTTAGGGCCTGGCGTTCGCGAGCAGTACTTC. Residues: CASSLGPGVREQYF.

In this sample, this clonotype turned up many times. V usage is TRBV6-9 and J usage is TRBJ2-1; perhaps D is TRBD1 or TRBD2 (5 bases each). V was trimmed by 3 bases and J by 0 bases, leaving 18 bases between them. Germline V gene sequence: CDR1 MNHGY, CDR2 SVAAGI. This CDR3 is 18 amino acids long. DNA of the CDR3: TGTGCCAGCAGTTACTGGTGGGACCAGCAAGCCTCCTACAATGAGCAGTTCTTC. This encodes CASSYWWDQQASYNEQFF.

The chain uses TRBV6-1 and TRBJ2-5; TRBD2 is a possible D gene (6 bases). The J call may not be correct, given that the DNA end is closer to TRBJ2-4. CDR1 is MNHNS and CDR2 is SASEGT in the germline V gene. The CDR3 length is 15 residues. The CDR3 region has the DNA TGTGCCAGCACTAGCGTGGGGGGAGCCAAAAACATTCAGTACTTC. It is translated as CASTSVGGAKNIQYF.

Comments on this clonotype: A much larger clone sits a single nucleotide away, making a read error possible. The gene calls are TRBV28 and TRBJ2-5; no reliable D call. Germline CDR1 is MDHEN and CDR2 is SYDVKM. V lost 5 bases to trimming and J lost 0 bases, with 13 bases between them. The CDR3 loop spans 15 amino acids. CDR3 bases: TGTGCCAGCAGTGCCCCCGGACGGTACCAAGAGACCCAGTACTTC. Its protein is CASSAPGRYQETQYF.

The sample holds many counts of this clonotype. This chain links TRBV12-3 or TRBV12-4 with TRBJ2-7, with 7 bases aligning to TRBD2. The CDR3 extends over 12 amino acids. With 6 bases clipped from V and 5 bases from J, the junction kept 4 bases outside the gene matches. CDR3 amino acids: CASRVRGNEQYF. The CDR3 region has the DNA TGTGCCAGCAGGGTGCGGGGGAACGAGCAGTACTTC.

This clonotype appeared many times. The genes are TRBV20-1 and TRBJ2-5; 7 bases line up with TRBD1. This CDR3 is built from 13 residues. The junction had 6 bases not matched to a gene; V was cut back by 3 bases and J by 5 bases. Germline-derived CDR1 and CDR2 are DFQATT and SNEGSKA (reference sequence). The CDR3 is CSASRQGQETQYF. In DNA form, the CDR3 reads TGCAGTGCTAGCCGACAGGGCCAGGAGACCCAGTACTTC.

This clonotype showed up many times. The CDR3 sequence is CASASDRDRVLYEQYF. CDR3 DNA sequence: TGTGCCAGCGCCTCCGACCGGGACAGGGTCCTCTACGAGCAGTACTTC. V gene TRBV27 combines with J gene TRBJ2-7; 9 positions match TRBD1. Germline values: CDR1 MNHEY, CDR2 SMNVEV (reference sequence). Unmatched junction bases numbered 14, after V lost 8 bases and J lost 3 bases. The CDR3 runs 16 residues.

Remarks on this clonotype: A much bigger clone sits one base away, suggesting this may be a read error. The chain employs TRBV4-1 and TRBJ1-4; no clear D gene. The CDR3 consists of 17 residues. Trimming shortened V by 4 bases and J by 3 bases, and 18 bases separated the two germline ends. CDR1 and CDR2 (germline): MGHRA, YSYEKL. The CDR3 sequence: CASSRRMYLEPNEKLFF. CDR3 nucleotide sequence: TGCGCCAGCAGCCGCAGGATGTACCTTGAGCCTAATGAAAAACTGTTTTTT.